This T cell receptor (beta chain) was obtained from a study of monozygotic twins with inflammatory bowel disease. Study-wide points: There was no support for any single strong signal or clonotype associated with IBD. IBD patients showed reduced TCRbeta diversity (inverse Simpson) versus healthy co-twins. The sharing of clonotypes with others was lower in IBD patients than in healthy twins, especially with disease activity.

After re-calling the 5' RACE reads, TCRdb lists one entry per CDR3 protein, DNA absent. This repertoire includes just over 300,000 distinct CDR3 sequences. As for this clonotype: The antigen is not known.

The CDR3 contains 17 residues. Looked up from germline, CDR1 is SGHNT and CDR2 is YYREEE (reference sequence). Sample: blood. The chain couples TRBV5-4 to TRBJ2-2; TCRdb returns TRBD2, unconfirmable since there is no DNA. This sequence originates from a human donor with ulcerative colitis or Crohn's disease, or a healthy co-twin of an affected twin (not recorded which). CDR3 in amino acids: CASGNGLAGANTGELFF.